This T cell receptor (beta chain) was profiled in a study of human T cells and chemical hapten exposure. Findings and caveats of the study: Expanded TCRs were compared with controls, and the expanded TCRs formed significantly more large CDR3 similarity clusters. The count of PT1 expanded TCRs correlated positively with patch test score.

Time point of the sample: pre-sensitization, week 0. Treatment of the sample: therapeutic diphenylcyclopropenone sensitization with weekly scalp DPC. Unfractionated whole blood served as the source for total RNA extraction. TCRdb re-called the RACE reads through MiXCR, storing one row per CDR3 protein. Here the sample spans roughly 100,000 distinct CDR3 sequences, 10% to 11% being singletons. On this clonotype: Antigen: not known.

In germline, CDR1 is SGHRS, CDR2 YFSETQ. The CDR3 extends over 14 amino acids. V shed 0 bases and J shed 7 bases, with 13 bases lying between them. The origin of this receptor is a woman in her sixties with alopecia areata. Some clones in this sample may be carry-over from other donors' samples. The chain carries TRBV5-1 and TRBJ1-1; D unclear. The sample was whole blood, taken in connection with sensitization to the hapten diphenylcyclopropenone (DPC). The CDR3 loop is CASSLGQSTLEAFF. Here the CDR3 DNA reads TGCGCCAGCAGCTTGGGGCAGTCTACCCTTGAAGCTTTCTTT.